Listed here are 17 T cell receptor beta chains from one sample, sequenced in a study of blood T cell repertoires in COVID-19. Clones were read by immunoSEQ multiplex PCR, and TCRdb kept only the in-frame ones, dropping some. The table includes roughly 220,000 clones, 81% detected once. The sequencing sample was made of peripheral blood. All receptors derive from a woman aged 80 or over with COVID-19, enrolled during active disease.

V is TRBV3-1 (or the pseudogene TRBV3-2) and J is TRBJ1-2; D perhaps matches TRBD1 (6 bases). The CDR3 is 17 residues long. V lost 1 base and J 1 base, leaving 16 bases between the germline ends. Germline V gives CDR1 LGHDT, CDR2 YNNKEL (reference sequence). This CDR3 reads CASSQVAQGLGNYGYTF. The CDR3 region has the DNA TGTGCCAGCAGCCAAGTAGCACAGGGTCTAGGTAACTATGGCTACACCTTC.

This sequence joins TRBV27 and TRBJ2-2; 7 positions match TRBD2. V lost 6 bases and J lost 13; bases outside the gene matches: 5. The V gene's germline CDR1 is MNHEY and CDR2 SMNVEV (reference sequence). This CDR3 spans 11 amino acids. The DNA of the CDR3 is TGTGCCAGCAGGGGGGGGTACTCGCTGTTTTTT. Protein product: CASRGGYSLFF.

This clone has only a few counts. The V and J genes are TRBV6-5 and TRBJ2-3, with D unresolved. Germline CDR1 is MNHEY and CDR2 is SVGAGI. V gave up 2 bases and J gave up 6 bases, with 12 bases separating them. This CDR3 has 14 residues. In DNA form, the CDR3 reads TGTGCCAGCAGTTACAGAAAAGCCGCCGATACGCAGTATTTT. This sequence encodes CASSYRKAADTQYF.

This sequence joins TRBV4-3 and TRBJ2-1; 9 bases fit TRBD2. With V trimmed by 2 bases and J by 2 bases, 1 base remained unmatched. The CDR3 contains 15 residues. Germline V lookup: CDR1 LGHNA, CDR2 YSLEER. In DNA, the CDR3 is TGCGCCAGCAGCCAACTAGCGGGAACCTACAATGAGCAGTTCTTC. This translates into CASSQLAGTYNEQFF.

The gene calls are TRBV9 and TRBJ1-1, with 7 bases that match TRBD1. Germline CDR1 is SGDLS and CDR2 is YYNGEE. With V trimmed by 4 bases and J by 5 bases, 8 bases remained unmatched. The CDR3 is 14 residues long. The CDR3 sequence: CASSPRQGPTEAFF. In DNA form, the CDR3 reads TGTGCCAGCAGCCCTCGACAGGGCCCTACTGAAGCTTTCTTT. The full variable domain, its missing parts supplied by reference TRBV9 and TRBJ1-1, is DSGVTQTPKHLITATGQRVTLRCSPRSGDLSVYWYQQSLDQGLQFLIQYYNGEERAKGNILERFSAQQFPDLHSELNLSSLELGDSALYFCASSPRQGPTEAFFGQGTRLTVV.

The chain has TRBV5-4 and TRBJ1-2; 9 bases map to TRBD1. Germline V CDR1 and CDR2: SGHNT, YYREEE (reference sequence). J was trimmed by 5 bases and V by 1 base; bases with no gene match: 3. The CDR3 extends over 14 amino acids. The CDR3, as DNA: TGTGCCAGCAGCTTGATTGGGACAGGGTATGGCTACACCTTC. This sequence encodes CASSLIGTGYGYTF.

V is TRBV7-9 and J is TRBJ1-6, with D possibly matching TRBD1 (5 bases). The CDR3 is 16 amino acids. The germline CDR1 and CDR2 sequences are SEHNR and FQNEAQ (reference sequence). Trimming shortened V by 5 bases and J by 5 bases, and 16 bases separated the two germline ends. CDR3: CASSLISGGDNSPLHF. Here the CDR3 DNA reads TGTGCCAGCAGCCTCATATCCGGGGGGGATAATTCACCCCTCCACTTT.

This chain links TRBV11-3 with TRBJ2-1, with 11 bases identical to TRBD2. CDR1 and CDR2 (germline): SGHNT, YENEEA. Trimming removed 1 base from V and 8 bases from J; junction bases left unmatched: 4. CDR3 length: 15 amino acids. Here the CDR3 DNA reads TGTGCCAGCAGCTTAGTTAGCGGGAGGGCGGATGAGCAGTTCTTC. It specifies CASSLVSGRADEQFF. The entire variable domain, with the rest obtained from reference TRBV11-3 and TRBJ2-1, is as follows: EAGVVQSPRYKIIEKKQPVAFWCNPISGHNTLYWYLQNLGQGPELLIRYENEEAVDDSQLPKDRFSAERLKGVDSTLKIQPAELGDSAVYLCASSLVSGRADEQFFGPGTRLTVL.

This sequence joins TRBV28 and TRBJ2-2; 8 positions match TRBD2. CDR1 and CDR2 (germline): MDHEN, SYDVKM. J was trimmed by 7 bases and V by 7 bases; bases with no gene match: 5. The CDR3 totals 13 residues. This chain's CDR3 is CASTRRGGGELFF. In DNA form, the CDR3 reads TGTGCCAGCACCCGACGGGGGGGCGGGGAGCTGTTTTTT.

The V and J genes are TRBV5-1 and TRBJ2-7; 7 bases match TRBD2. Germline V gene data show CDR1 as SGHRS and CDR2 as YFSETQ. The CDR3 spans 16 residues. V was pared by 0 bases and J by 2 bases, with 8 bases of the junction left unmatched. CDR3 amino acids: CASSLAGGGATYEQYF. CDR3 DNA sequence: TGCGCCAGCAGCTTGGCCGGGGGAGGGGCGACCTACGAGCAGTACTTC. The full variable domain, its missing parts supplied by reference TRBV5-1 and TRBJ2-7, is KAGVTQTPRYLIKTRGQQVTLSCSPISGHRSVSWYQQTPGQGLQFLFEYFSETQRNKGNFPGRFSGRQFSNSRSEMNVSTLELGDSALYLCASSLAGGGATYEQYFGPGTRLTVT.

The rearrangement uses TRBV7-9 and TRBJ1-2, with 9 nucleotides matching TRBD1. Germline lookup yields CDR1 SEHNR and CDR2 FQNEAQ (reference sequence). V gave up 4 bases and J gave up 7 bases; unmatched junction bases: 7. The CDR3 runs 14 residues. CDR3 sequence (DNA): TGTGCCAGCAGCTCCGGGACAGGGCTCGCTGGCTACACCTTC. Its protein product is CASSSGTGLAGYTF.

The genes are TRBV5-1 and TRBJ1-6, with 7 bases that match TRBD1. Germline loops: CDR1 SGHRS, CDR2 YFSETQ. The CDR3 covers 15 residues. The junction had 6 bases not matched to a gene; V was cut back by 4 bases and J by 5 bases. The CDR3 coding sequence is TGCGCCAGCAGCCCACGAACAGGGGATAATTCACCCCTCCACTTT. Translating it yields CASSPRTGDNSPLHF.

The chain couples TRBV30 to TRBJ2-2, with D maybe TRBD1 (7 bases). This CDR3 region has 15 residues. Germline V gene sequence: CDR1 GTSNPN, CDR2 SVGIG (reference sequence). Trimming took 1 base from V and 8 from J, leaving 17 bases between them. CDR3 region: CAWSAQGGGMGELFF. DNA for the CDR3: TGTGCCTGGAGTGCCCAGGGGGGTGGAATGGGGGAGCTGTTTTTT.

The rearrangement links TRBV10-3 to TRBJ2-7; TRBD2 might be the D (5 bases). Trimming removed 3 bases from V and 3 bases from J, with 6 bases in between. Germline lookup yields CDR1 ENHRY and CDR2 SYGVKD. The CDR3 is made up of 12 amino acids. The CDR3: CAISETSYEQYF. CDR3 in DNA: TGTGCCATCAGTGAAACTAGCTACGAGCAGTACTTC.

The rearrangement joins TRBV7-6 to TRBJ1-5; 8 bases match TRBD1. J lost 9 bases, V lost 5 bases, and 21 bases had no gene match. The CDR3 spans 18 residues. CDR1 is SGHVS, CDR2 FNYEAQ, per germline. The CDR3 region is CASSLGTGGGRGIRPQHF. The CDR3 DNA is TGTGCCAGCAGCCTGGGTACAGGGGGGGGCCGGGGGATCCGGCCCCAGCATTTT.

The chain combines TRBV6-6 with TRBJ2-6, with 7 bases lining up with TRBD2. CDR3 length: 16 residues. Germline loops: CDR1 MNHNY, CDR2 SVGAGI (reference sequence). The junction had 0 bases not matched to a gene; V was cut back by 0 bases and J by 1 base. In nucleotides, the CDR3 is TGTGCCAGCAGTTACTCGGGGGGGTCTGGGGCCAACGTCCTGACTTTC. It encodes CASSYSGGSGANVLTF.

The chain employs TRBV7-2 and TRBJ2-2; 11 bases are a match to TRBD2. V gave up 1 base and J gave up 3 bases; unmatched junction bases: 4. The CDR3 length is 17 residues. Germline CDR1 is SGHTA and CDR2 is FQGNSA. CDR3 in amino acids: CASSLGSGGAYTGELFF. The CDR3 DNA sequence: TGTGCCAGCAGCTTAGGTAGCGGGGGGGCGTACACCGGGGAGCTGTTTTTT. The whole variable domain, remainder taken from reference TRBV7-2 and TRBJ2-2, is GAGVSQSPSNKVTEKGKDVELRCDPISGHTALYWYRQSLGQGLEFLIYFQGNSAPDKSGLPSDRFSAERTGGSVSTLTIQRTQQEDSAVYLCASSLGSGGAYTGELFFGEGSRLTVL.